Each of the 6 T cell receptor beta chains below was sequenced from the same sample in a study of blood T cells in healthy people across ages. Next came a second PCR, run for about 7 to 12 cycles, which used a sample-barcoded 5' primer along with a J-beta primer mix. TCRdb recomputed calls from the 5' RACE reads with MiXCR, one row per CDR3 protein. The data hold roughly 1.6 million distinct CDR3 sequences, with 30% to 35% observed a single time. Sequenced input: blood. Source of these receptors: a woman under 40 in good health.

V is TRBV6-5 and J is TRBJ1-4; unclear D gene. Trimming pared 2 bases from V and 11 bases from J, leaving 15 bases between. Germline-derived CDR1 and CDR2 are MNHEY and SVGAGI. This CDR3 comprises 14 residues. The CDR3 here is CASSYLVSEPKLFF. As DNA, the CDR3 is TGTGCCAGCAGTTACCTGGTTTCGGAACCGAAACTGTTTTTT.

The chain is built from TRBV10-3 and TRBJ1-1; no clear D gene. CDR1 and CDR2 (germline): ENHRY, SYGVKD. V was pared by 4 bases and J by 8 bases, with 11 bases between. The CDR3 covers 12 residues. The CDR3 is CAISGSTQEAFF. In DNA, the CDR3 is TGTGCCATCAGTGGCTCTACACAGGAAGCTTTCTTT.

The chain recombines TRBV5-1 with TRBJ2-7; the match to TRBD1 covers 7 bases. The ends lost 5 bases at V and 2 bases at J; junction bases unmatched: 7. Germline-derived CDR1 and CDR2 are SGHRS and YFSETQ. The CDR3 contains 14 residues. CDR3 region: CASRRTGSTYEQYF. The CDR3 bases are TGCGCCAGCAGGCGGACAGGCTCCACCTACGAGCAGTACTTC.

This chain connects TRBV27 to TRBJ2-1, with 11 nucleotides matching TRBD2. Germline CDR1 MNHEY, CDR2 SMNVEV (reference sequence). Trimming took 1 base from V and 5 from J; bases not matched to a gene: 7. The CDR3 spans 17 residues. CDR3 loop: CASSLYPGLAVNNEQFF. CDR3 bases: TGTGCCAGCAGTTTATATCCGGGACTAGCGGTAAACAATGAGCAGTTCTTC.

The chain employs TRBV27 and TRBJ1-2; D gene uncertain. V was clipped by 4 bases and J by 3 bases, with 9 bases between them. From germline, CDR1 is MNHEY and CDR2 SMNVEV (reference sequence). The CDR3 extends over 13 amino acids. CDR3 region: CASSYKDYYGYTF. As DNA, the CDR3 is TGTGCCAGCAGTTATAAGGATTACTATGGCTACACCTTC.

The chain carries TRBV29-1 and TRBJ2-1; D might be TRBD1 (5 bases). This CDR3 spans 12 amino acids. Germline V gives CDR1 SQVTM, CDR2 ANQGSEA. The V end lost 6 bases, the J end lost 7 bases, and 13 bases lay between the germline ends. The CDR3 nucleotides read TGCAGCGTCGGCCAGGGTTCAAATGAGCAGTTCTTC. Its translation is CSVGQGSNEQFF.